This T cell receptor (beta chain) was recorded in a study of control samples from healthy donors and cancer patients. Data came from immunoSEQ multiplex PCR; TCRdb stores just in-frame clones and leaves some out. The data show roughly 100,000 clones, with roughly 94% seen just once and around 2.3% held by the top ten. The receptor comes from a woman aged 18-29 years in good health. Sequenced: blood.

In DNA form, the CDR3 reads TGTGCCAGCAGAGTACTAGCGGGGCTTGGCACAGATACGCAGTATTTT. It yields the protein CASRVLAGLGTDTQYF. This chain uses TRBV7-6 with TRBJ2-3; 10 bases agree with TRBD2. CDR1 is SGHVS and CDR2 is FNYEAQ in the germline V gene. This CDR3 spans 16 amino acids. V shed 6 bases and J 1 base; nucleotides not matched to a gene: 7.